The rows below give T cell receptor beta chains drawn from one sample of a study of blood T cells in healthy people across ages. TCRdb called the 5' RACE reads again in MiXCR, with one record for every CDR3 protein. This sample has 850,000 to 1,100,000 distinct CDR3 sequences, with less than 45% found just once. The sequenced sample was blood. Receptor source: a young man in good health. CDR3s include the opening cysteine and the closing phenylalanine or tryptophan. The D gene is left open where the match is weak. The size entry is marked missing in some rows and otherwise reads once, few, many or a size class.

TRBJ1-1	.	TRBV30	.	TGTGCCTGGAGTCCGGGCTCGGAAGCTTTCTTT	CAWSPGSEAFF
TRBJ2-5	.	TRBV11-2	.	TGTGCCAGCAGCTTAGATCGCGGGACAAGTCTCAATGAGCAGTACTTC	CASSLDRGTSLNEQYF
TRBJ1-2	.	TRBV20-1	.	TGCAGTGCTAGAGATCGATCTGGTCATGGCTACACCTTC	CSARDRSGHGYTF
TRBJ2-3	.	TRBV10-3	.	TGTGCCATCAAGGTGGTATGGGGTGGCACAGATACGCAGTATTTT	CAIKVVWGGTDTQYF
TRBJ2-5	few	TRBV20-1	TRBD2	TGCAGTGCTAGTAGCGGGGGGGCAGGAGAGACCCAGTACTTC	CSASSGGAGETQYF
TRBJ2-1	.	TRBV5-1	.	TGCGCCAGCAGCTTGAGGGGGACTGAAGACTACAATGAGCAGTTCTTC	CASSLRGTEDYNEQFF
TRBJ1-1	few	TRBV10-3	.	TGTGCCTCTCTAGACGGAGATACTGAAGCTTTCTTT	CASLDGDTEAFF
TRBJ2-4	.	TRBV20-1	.	TGCAGTGTCCCCGGCCACAGCGGCGCTTCCTACAATGAGCAGTACTTC	CSVPGHSGASYNEQYF
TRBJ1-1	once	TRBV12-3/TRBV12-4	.	TGTGCCAGCAAGCAGAACGGCCTAACTTTCTTT	CASKQNGLTFF
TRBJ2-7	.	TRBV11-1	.	TGTGCCAGCAGTCCCTTGGAAGGGAGCTACAATGAGCAGTACTTC	CASSPLEGSYNEQYF
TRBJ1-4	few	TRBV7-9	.	TGTGCCAGCAGCTCCTCCCGCAGTGGTAATGAAAAACTGTTTTTT	CASSSSRSGNEKLFF
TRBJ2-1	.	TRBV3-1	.	TGTGCCGGCAGCCAAGATAGTGTGTTCGAAGGGGCCAGGGAGAATGAGCAGTTCTTC	CAGSQDSVFEGARENEQFF
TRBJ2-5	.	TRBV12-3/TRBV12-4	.	TGTGCCAGCAGCGCGAGGGGTGGGGAAGAGACCCAGTACTTC	CASSARGGEETQYF
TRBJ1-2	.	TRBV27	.	TGTGCCAGCAGCCAGGGATTCGGCTATGGCTACACCTTC	CASSQGFGYGYTF
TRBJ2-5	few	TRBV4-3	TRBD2	TGCGCCAGCAGCCAAGCGCTAGCTAGGTCACTAGCGGGGGACCCCCAAGAGACCCAGTACTTC	CASSQALARSLAGDPQETQYF
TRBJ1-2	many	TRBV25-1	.	TGTGCCAGCAGTCATCCAGGAGACTTAAACTATGGCTACACCTTC	CASSHPGDLNYGYTF
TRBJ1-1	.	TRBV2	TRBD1	TGTGCCAGCGCGACGTTATATAGTAGCATCGGCCAGACCAATAGACAGGGAGATGAAGCTTTCTTT	CASATLYSSIGQTNRQGDEAFF
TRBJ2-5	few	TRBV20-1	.	TGCAGTGCTAGAGATCTCGGGGCTAGACAAGAGACCCAGTACTTC	CSARDLGARQETQYF
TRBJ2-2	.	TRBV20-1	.	TGCGGAGTTTGGGGGGTCGACACCGGGGAGCTGTTTTTT	CGVWGVDTGELFF
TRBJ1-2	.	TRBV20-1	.	TGCAGTGCTAGCCGGGTCGGAGATGACTATGGCTACACCTTC	CSASRVGDDYGYTF
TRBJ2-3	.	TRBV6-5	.	TGTGCCAGCAGTAAGGCTTCGGGTTTCGATACGCAGTATTTT	CASSKASGFDTQYF
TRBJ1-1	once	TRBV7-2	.	TGTGCCAGCAGACCCGGGGGCAGGCGGAACACTGAAGCTTTCTTT	CASRPGGRRNTEAFF
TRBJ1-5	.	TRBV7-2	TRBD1	TGTGCCAGCAGCCTCGATCAGGGGGTAGGGCAGCCCCAGCATTTT	CASSLDQGVGQPQHF
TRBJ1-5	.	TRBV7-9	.	TGTGCCAGCAGCCCTACGGTGGAGCAGCCCCAGCATTTT	CASSPTVEQPQHF
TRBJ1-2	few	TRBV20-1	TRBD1	TGCAGTGCTAGAGCCGACAGGGGATATTGGGACTATGGCTACACCTTC	CSARADRGYWDYGYTF
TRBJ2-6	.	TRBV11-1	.	TGTGCCAGCAGCTTAGGAACTAACTCTGGGGCCAACGTCCTGACTTTC	CASSLGTNSGANVLTF
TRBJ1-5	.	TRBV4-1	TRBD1	TGCGCCAGCAGCCAAAGGACAGGGGCCCCCCAGCCCCAGCATTTT	CASSQRTGAPQPQHF
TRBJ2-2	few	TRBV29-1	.	TGCAGCGCAGCTGCTCCGAACACCGGGGAGCTGTTTTTT	CSAAAPNTGELFF
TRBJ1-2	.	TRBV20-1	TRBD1	TGCAGTGCTTCCTTGACAGGGGAAGTTGGCTACACCTTC	CSASLTGEVGYTF
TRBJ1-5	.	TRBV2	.	TGTGCCAGCAGTGATCCGCCGGGGAGAAGTCAGCCCCAGCATTTT	CASSDPPGRSQPQHF
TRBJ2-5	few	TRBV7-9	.	TGTGCCAGCAGGGACCAGGGTATCGGTAACAATGAGCAGTACTTC	CASRDQGIGNNEQYF
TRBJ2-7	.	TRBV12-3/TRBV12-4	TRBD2	TGTGCCAGCAGTTTAGGCGGGAGGCTGGCCGAGCAGTACTTC	CASSLGGRLAEQYF
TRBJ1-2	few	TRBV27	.	TGTGCCAGCATGGCGACAGGAGTCTATGGCTACACCTTC	CASMATGVYGYTF
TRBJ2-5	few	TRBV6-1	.	TGTGCCAGCAGTGAAGGGATCGGTGAGACCCAGTACTTC	CASSEGIGETQYF
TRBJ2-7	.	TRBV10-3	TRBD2	TGTGCCATCAGGGCTCGGACTAGCGGGGATTACGAGCAGTACTTC	CAIRARTSGDYEQYF
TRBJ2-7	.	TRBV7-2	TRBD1	TGTGCCAGCAGCTTTGTCGGGACAGGGGCCTACGAGCAGTACTTC	CASSFVGTGAYEQYF
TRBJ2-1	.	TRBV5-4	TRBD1	TGTGCCAGCAGCTTGGACAGGGGGCTTGCTAGGGAGCAGTTCTTC	CASSLDRGLAREQFF
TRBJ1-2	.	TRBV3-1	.	TGTGCCAGCAGCCATCGGGACGGCAACTATGGCTACACCTTC	CASSHRDGNYGYTF
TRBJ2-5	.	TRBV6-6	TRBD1	TGTGCCAGCAGTTACTCGAGGACAGGAGAAGAGACCCAGTACTTC	CASSYSRTGEETQYF
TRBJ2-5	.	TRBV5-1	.	TGCGCCAGCAGCTTGGAAGGCAGGACCGAGACCCAGTACTTC	CASSLEGRTETQYF
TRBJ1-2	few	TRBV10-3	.	TGTGCCATCAGACAGGAAGGGGCGGGCTACACCTTC	CAIRQEGAGYTF
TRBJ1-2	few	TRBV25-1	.	TGTGCCAGCAGCTTGAATAAAGGGGGTCTTGGCTACACCTTC	CASSLNKGGLGYTF
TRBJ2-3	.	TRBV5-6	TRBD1	TGTGCCAGCAGCTTGACGGACAGGGGTTGGGGAGATACGCAGTATTTT	CASSLTDRGWGDTQYF
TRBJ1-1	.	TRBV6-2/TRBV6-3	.	TGTGCCAGCCTACAGGGTACTGAAGCTTTCTTT	CASLQGTEAFF
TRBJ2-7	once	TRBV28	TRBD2	TGTGCCAGCAGTTTGGTGACTAGCGGGTGCAGCTCCTACAATGAGCAGTACTTC	CASSLVTSGCSSYNEQYF
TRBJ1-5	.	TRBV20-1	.	TGCAGTGGTCAAAAGGGGGGAGGCAATCAGCCCCAGCATTTT	CSGQKGGGNQPQHF
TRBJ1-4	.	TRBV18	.	TGTGCCAGCTCACCACTCAGGCAGGGCCCTGGGAATGAAAAACTGTTTTTT	CASSPLRQGPGNEKLFF
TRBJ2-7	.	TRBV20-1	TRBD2	TGCAGTGCTAGAGATTCGACTAGCGGGGACCACGAGCAGTACTTC	CSARDSTSGDHEQYF
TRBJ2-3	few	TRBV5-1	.	TGCGCCAGCAGCTTGGTGAAGGGGAGGATGGATACGCAGTATTTT	CASSLVKGRMDTQYF
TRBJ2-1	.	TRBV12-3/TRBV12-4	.	.	CASSSSDRLDEQFF
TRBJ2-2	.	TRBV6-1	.	TGTGCCAGCCTGGACTTCTTTTCGAACACCGGGGAGCTGTTTTTT	CASLDFFSNTGELFF
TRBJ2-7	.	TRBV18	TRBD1	TGTGCCAGCTCAACGGGACAGAGCTCCTACGAGCAGTACTTC	CASSTGQSSYEQYF
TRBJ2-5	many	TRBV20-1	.	TGCAGTGCAGCAGCTCGGACTTACGAGACCCAGTACTTC	CSAAARTYETQYF
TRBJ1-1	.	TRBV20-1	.	TGCAGTGCCAGAAAAAAGGGGGAAGCTTTCTTT	CSARKKGEAFF